One and the same sample provided the 2 T cell receptor beta chains below, sequenced in a study of T cell repertoires in cytomegalovirus infection. TCRdb called the reads again in MiXCR, with one record for every CDR3 protein. The sample has under 350,000 distinct CDR3 sequences, about 9.2% seen once; the top ten hold around 2.6%. The material sequenced was PBMCs. The receptors come from a human donor in good health (CMV status not recorded). Some clones in this sample may be carry-over from other donors' samples.

This clonotype was recorded at least ten times. The chain employs TRBV7-3 and TRBJ2-7, with unresolved D. Trimming shortened V by 4 bases and J by 3 bases, and 13 bases separated the two germline ends. Germline values: CDR1 SGHTA, CDR2 FQGTGA. The CDR3 loop spans 14 amino acids. The chain's CDR3 is CASSWSTPYYEQYV. CDR3 DNA: TGTGCCAGCAGCTGGAGTACACCCTACTACGAGCAGTACGTC.

The CDR3 coding sequence is TGTGCCAGTAGTTCCCGACAGGCAAATAGCAATCAGCCCCAGCATTTT. Protein sequence: CASSSRQANSNQPQHF. The genes are TRBV19 and TRBJ1-5; D might be TRBD1 (6 bases). CDR3 length equals 16 residues. From germline, CDR1 is LNHDA and CDR2 SQIVND (reference sequence). Trimming pared 5 bases from V and 0 bases from J, leaving 14 bases between. Full variable domain (outside the CDR3, taken from reference TRBV19 and TRBJ1-5): DGGITQSPKYLFRKEGQNVTLSCEQNLNHDAMYWYRQDPGQGLRLIYYSQIVNDFQKGDIAEGYSVSREKKESFPLTVTSAQKNPTAFYLCASSSRQANSNQPQHFGDGTRLSIL.